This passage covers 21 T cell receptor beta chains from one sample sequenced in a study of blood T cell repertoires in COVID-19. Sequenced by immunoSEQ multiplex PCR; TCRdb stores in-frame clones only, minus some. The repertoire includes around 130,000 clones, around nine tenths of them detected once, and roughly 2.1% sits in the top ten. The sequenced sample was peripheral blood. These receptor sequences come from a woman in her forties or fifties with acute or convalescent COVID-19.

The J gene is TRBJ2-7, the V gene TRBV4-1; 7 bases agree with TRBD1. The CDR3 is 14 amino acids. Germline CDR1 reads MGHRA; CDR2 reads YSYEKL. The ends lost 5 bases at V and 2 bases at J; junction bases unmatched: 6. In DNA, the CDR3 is TGCGCCAGCAGCTTAGGGACAGCGGCCTACGAGCAGTACTTC. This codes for CASSLGTAAYEQYF.

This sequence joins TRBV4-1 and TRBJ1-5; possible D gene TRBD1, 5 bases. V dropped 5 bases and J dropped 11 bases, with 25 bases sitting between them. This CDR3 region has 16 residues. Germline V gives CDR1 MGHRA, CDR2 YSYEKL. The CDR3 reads CASSYSLAGQQGAQHF. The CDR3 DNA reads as TGCGCCAGCAGCTATTCTCTTGCCGGGCAACAAGGGGCCCAGCATTTT.

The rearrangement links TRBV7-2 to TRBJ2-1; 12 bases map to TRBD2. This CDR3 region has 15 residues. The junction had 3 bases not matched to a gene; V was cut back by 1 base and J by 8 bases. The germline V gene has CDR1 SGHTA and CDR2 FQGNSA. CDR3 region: CASSLGLAGAYEQFF. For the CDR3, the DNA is TGTGCCAGCAGCTTAGGACTAGCGGGAGCCTATGAGCAGTTCTTC.

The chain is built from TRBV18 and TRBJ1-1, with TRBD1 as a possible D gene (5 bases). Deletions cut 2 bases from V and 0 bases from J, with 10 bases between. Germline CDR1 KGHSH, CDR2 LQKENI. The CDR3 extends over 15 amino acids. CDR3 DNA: TGTGCCAGCTCACCATGGCAGGGCCTGAACACTGAAGCTTTCTTT. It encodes CASSPWQGLNTEAFF.

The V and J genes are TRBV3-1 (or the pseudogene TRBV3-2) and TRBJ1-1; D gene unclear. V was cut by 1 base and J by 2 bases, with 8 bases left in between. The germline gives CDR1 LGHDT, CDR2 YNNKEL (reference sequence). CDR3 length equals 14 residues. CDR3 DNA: TGTGCCAGCAGCCAAGGGAGGGAAAACACTGAAGCTTTCTTT. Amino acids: CASSQGRENTEAFF.

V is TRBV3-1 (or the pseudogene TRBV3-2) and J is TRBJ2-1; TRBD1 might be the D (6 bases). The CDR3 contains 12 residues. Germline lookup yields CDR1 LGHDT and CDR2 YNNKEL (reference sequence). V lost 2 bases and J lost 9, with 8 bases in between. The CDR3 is CASSQHRAEQFF. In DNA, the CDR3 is TGTGCCAGCAGCCAACACAGGGCTGAGCAGTTCTTC.

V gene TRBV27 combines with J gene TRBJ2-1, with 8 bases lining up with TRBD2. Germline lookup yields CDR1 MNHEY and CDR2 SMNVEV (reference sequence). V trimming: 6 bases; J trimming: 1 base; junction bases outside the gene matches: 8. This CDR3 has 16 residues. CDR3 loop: CASRTGGLESYNEQFF. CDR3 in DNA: TGTGCCAGCAGGACCGGGGGACTAGAATCCTACAATGAGCAGTTCTTC.

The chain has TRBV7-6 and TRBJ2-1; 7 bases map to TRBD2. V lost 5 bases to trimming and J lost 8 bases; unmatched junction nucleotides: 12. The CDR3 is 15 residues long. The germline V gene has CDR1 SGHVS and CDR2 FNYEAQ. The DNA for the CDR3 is TGTGCCAGCAGCCACACCCGCGGGAGTGGCTATGAGCAGTTCTTC. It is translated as CASSHTRGSGYEQFF.

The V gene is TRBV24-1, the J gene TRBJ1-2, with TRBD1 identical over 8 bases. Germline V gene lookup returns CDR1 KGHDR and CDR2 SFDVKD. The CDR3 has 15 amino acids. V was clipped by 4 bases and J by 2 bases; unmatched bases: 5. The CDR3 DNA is TGTGCCACCAGTGACCCGACAGGGGAGAACTATGGCTACACCTTC. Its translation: CATSDPTGENYGYTF.

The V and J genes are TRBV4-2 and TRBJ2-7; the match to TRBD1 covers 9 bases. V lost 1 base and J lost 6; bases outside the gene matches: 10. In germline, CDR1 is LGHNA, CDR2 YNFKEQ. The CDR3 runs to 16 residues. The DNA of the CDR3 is TGTGCCAGCAGCCAAGGGGAACAGGGGGCGCGATCCGAGCAGTACTTC. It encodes CASSQGEQGARSEQYF.

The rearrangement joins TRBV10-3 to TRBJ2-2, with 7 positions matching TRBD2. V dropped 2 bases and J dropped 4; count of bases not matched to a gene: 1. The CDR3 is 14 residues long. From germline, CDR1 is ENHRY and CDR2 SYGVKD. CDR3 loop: CAISEGEGTGELFF. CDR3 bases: TGTGCCATCAGTGAGGGGGAGGGCACCGGGGAGCTGTTTTTT.

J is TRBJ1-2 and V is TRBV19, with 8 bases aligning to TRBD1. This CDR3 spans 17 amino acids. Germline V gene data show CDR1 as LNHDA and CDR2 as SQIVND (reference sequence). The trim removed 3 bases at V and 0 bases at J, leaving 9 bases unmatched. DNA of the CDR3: TGTGCCAGTAGTATTGGGGGACAGGTTATAGCTAACTATGGCTACACCTTC. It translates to CASSIGGQVIANYGYTF. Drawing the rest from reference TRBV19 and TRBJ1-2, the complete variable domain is DGGITQSPKYLFRKEGQNVTLSCEQNLNHDAMYWYRQDPGQGLRLIYYSQIVNDFQKGDIAEGYSVSREKKESFPLTVTSAQKNPTAFYLCASSIGGQVIANYGYTFGSGTRLTVV.

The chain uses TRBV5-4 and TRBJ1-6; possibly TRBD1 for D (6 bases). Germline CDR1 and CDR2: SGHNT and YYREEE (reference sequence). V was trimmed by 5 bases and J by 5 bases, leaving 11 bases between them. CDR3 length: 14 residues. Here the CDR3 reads CASRRQGNNSPLHF. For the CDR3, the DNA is TGTGCCAGCAGGCGGCAGGGGAATAATTCACCCCTCCACTTT.

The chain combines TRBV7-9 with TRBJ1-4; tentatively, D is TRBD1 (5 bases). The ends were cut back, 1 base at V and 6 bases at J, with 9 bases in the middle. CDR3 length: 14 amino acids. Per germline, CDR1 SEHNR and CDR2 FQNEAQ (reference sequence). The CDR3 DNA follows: TGTGCCAGCAGCTTAGGACAGTTCGATGAAAAACTGTTTTTT. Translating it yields CASSLGQFDEKLFF.

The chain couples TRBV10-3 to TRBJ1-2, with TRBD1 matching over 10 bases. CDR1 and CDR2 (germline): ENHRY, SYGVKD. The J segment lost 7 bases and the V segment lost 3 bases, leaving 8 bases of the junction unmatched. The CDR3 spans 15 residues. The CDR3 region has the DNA TGTGCCATCAGTGATGGGGGACAGGGGAGTGGTGGCTACACCTTC. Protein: CAISDGGQGSGGYTF.

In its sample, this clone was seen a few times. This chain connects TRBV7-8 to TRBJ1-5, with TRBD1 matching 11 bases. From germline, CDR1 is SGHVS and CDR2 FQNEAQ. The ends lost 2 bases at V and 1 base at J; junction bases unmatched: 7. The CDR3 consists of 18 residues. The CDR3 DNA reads TGTGCCAGCAGCTTAAATGGACAGGGGGCGCGGAGCAATCAGCCCCAGCATTTT. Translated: CASSLNGQGARSNQPQHF.

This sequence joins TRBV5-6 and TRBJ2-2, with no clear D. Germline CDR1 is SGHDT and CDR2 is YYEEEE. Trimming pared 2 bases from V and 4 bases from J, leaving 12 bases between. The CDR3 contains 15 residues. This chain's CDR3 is CASSLAPSGTGELFF. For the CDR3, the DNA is TGTGCCAGCAGCTTAGCCCCGTCCGGCACCGGGGAGCTGTTTTTT. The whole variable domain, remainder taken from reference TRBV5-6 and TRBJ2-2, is DAGVTQSPTHLIKTRGQQVTLRCSPKSGHDTVSWYQQALGQGPQFIFQYYEEEERQRGNFPDRFSGHQFPNYSSELNVNALLLGDSALYLCASSLAPSGTGELFFGEGSRLTVL.

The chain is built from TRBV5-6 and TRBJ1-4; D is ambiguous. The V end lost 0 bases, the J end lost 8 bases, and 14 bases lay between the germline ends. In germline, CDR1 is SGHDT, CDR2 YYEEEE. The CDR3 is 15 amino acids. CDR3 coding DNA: TGTGCCAGCAGCTTGGGAGGGAAATTGGGCGAAAAACTGTTTTTT. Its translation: CASSLGGKLGEKLFF.

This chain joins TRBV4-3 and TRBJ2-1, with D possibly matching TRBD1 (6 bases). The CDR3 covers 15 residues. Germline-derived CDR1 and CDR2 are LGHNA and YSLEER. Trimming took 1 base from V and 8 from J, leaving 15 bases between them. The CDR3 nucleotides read TGCGCCAGCAGCCAAGTGGGGACACTCGTAGATGAGCAGTTCTTC. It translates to CASSQVGTLVDEQFF.

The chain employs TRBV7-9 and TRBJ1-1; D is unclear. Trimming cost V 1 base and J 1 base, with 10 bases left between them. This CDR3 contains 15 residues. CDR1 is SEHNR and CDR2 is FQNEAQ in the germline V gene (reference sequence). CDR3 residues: CASSLEVGRNTEAFF. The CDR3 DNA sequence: TGTGCCAGCAGCTTAGAGGTGGGGAGGAACACTGAAGCTTTCTTT. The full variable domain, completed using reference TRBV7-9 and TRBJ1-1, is DTGVSQNPRHKITKRGQNVTFRCDPISEHNRLYWYRQTLGQGPEFLTYFQNEAQLEKSRLLSDRFSAERPKGSFSTLEIQRTEQGDSAMYLCASSLEVGRNTEAFFGQGTRLTVV.

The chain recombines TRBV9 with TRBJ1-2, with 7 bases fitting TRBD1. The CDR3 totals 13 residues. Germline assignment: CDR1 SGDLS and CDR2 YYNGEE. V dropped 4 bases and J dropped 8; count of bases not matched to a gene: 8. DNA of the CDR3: TGTGCCAGCAGCCCCTCCAGGGGGGTAGGCTACACCTTC. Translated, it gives CASSPSRGVGYTF.